The next 13 T cell receptor beta chains were all read from a single sample in a study of shared clonotypes between healthy human individuals. Using immunoSEQ multiplex PCR, the repertoire was profiled, and TCRdb retains in-frame clones only, with some absent. The sample lists just over 2,000,000 clones; 85% to 95% were seen once. Sequenced: naive CD4+ T cells sorted from blood. The subset here: CD45RA+ positively selected. The receptors come from a man aged 18 to 30 in good health.

The chain employs TRBV2 and TRBJ1-1; 7 bases fit TRBD1. The CDR3 consists of 13 residues. V lost 5 bases to trimming and J lost 4 bases; unmatched junction nucleotides: 4. In germline, CDR1 is SNHLY, CDR2 FYNNEI. The CDR3 DNA reads as TGTGCCAGCAGTATCGGGACAGCCACTGAAGCTTTCTTT. It translates to CASSIGTATEAFF. Variable domain in full (rest from reference TRBV2 and TRBJ1-1): EPEVTQTPSHQVTQMGQEVILRCVPISNHLYFYWYRQILGQKVEFLVSFYNNEISEKSEIFDDQFSVERPDGSNFTLKIRSTKLEDSAMYFCASSIGTATEAFFGQGTRLTVV.

This sequence joins TRBV15 and TRBJ1-5; D uncertain. This CDR3 comprises 16 residues. Between the trimmed V and J ends, which lost 3 bases and 0 bases, there was a span of 12 bases. Looked up from germline, CDR1 is LNHNV and CDR2 is YYDKDF (reference sequence). The CDR3 DNA reads TGTGCCACCAGCAGGACGGGCTGGTATAGCAATCAGCCCCAGCATTTT. It translates to CATSRTGWYSNQPQHF.

The chain's CDR3 is CASSLVTGTTEAFF. The CDR3 DNA sequence: TGTGCCAGCAGCTTGGTTACGGGGACAACTGAAGCTTTCTTT. This chain uses TRBV5-6 with TRBJ1-1; perhaps TRBD1 as D (6 bases). Germline loops: CDR1 SGHDT, CDR2 YYEEEE. The CDR3 is 14 residues long. Trimming removed 0 bases at V and 5 bases at J, with 11 bases between.

The chain combines TRBV5-1 with TRBJ2-6; D is unresolved. Deletions cut 0 bases from V and 0 bases from J, with 7 bases between. The CDR3 sequence is 16 residues long. Germline loops: CDR1 SGHRS, CDR2 YFSETQ. CDR3 DNA sequence: TGCGCCAGCAGCTTGGATCCCAACTCTGGGGCCAACGTCCTGACTTTC. It codes for CASSLDPNSGANVLTF.

The genes are TRBV23-1 and TRBJ2-1; the D call may be TRBD1 or TRBD2 (5 bases each). TRBV23-1 is known as an ORF, though its function is uncertain. The CDR3 contains 18 residues. The V gene lost 7 bases and the J gene lost 1 base, with 23 bases spanning the gap. CDR3 amino acids: CASIPKLDLGESYNEQFF. For the CDR3, the DNA is TGCGCCAGCATTCCCAAATTGGACTTGGGGGAGTCCTACAATGAGCAGTTCTTC.

The chain has TRBV2 and TRBJ2-2; 9 positions agree with TRBD2. The CDR3 contains 15 residues. Germline V gene sequence: CDR1 SNHLY, CDR2 FYNNEI. Trimming removed 7 bases from V and 7 bases from J; junction bases left unmatched: 10. The CDR3 DNA reads TGTGCCAGCAAATTTTTAGCGGGAGAGGTCGGGGAGCTGTTTTTT. Translation: CASKFLAGEVGELFF.

This clone appeared a single time. This rearrangement joins TRBV30 to TRBJ1-5; possibly TRBD1 for D (5 bases). Germline CDR1 GTSNPN, CDR2 SVGIG (reference sequence). The CDR3 consists of 13 residues. V lost 0 bases and J lost 8, with 11 bases in between. Written as DNA, the CDR3 is TGTGCCTGGAGTGTCGGGGGGGGTGAGCCCCAGCATTTT. Translated, it gives CAWSVGGGEPQHF.

The chain joins TRBV6-1 to TRBJ1-1, with D tentatively TRBD1 (5 bases). V dropped 6 bases and J dropped 0 bases, with 14 bases sitting between them. This CDR3 has 15 amino acids. Germline CDR1 reads MNHNS; CDR2 reads SASEGT. This CDR3 reads CASRTTDNLNTEAFF. In nucleotides, the CDR3 is TGTGCCAGCAGAACCACGGACAATCTGAACACTGAAGCTTTCTTT.

To note about this clone: In the same sample, other DNA sequences code for this CDR3. The chain couples TRBV5-1 to TRBJ2-7; 9 bases fit TRBD1. The length of the CDR3 is 14 residues. V dropped 0 bases and J dropped 2; count of bases not matched to a gene: 0. CDR1 SGHRS and CDR2 YFSETQ come from the germline V gene. CDR3 loop: CASSLDRGPYEQYF. The CDR3 DNA is TGCGCCAGCAGCTTGGACAGGGGGCCCTACGAGCAGTACTTC. Complete variable domain (other parts from reference TRBV5-1 and TRBJ2-7): KAGVTQTPRYLIKTRGQQVTLSCSPISGHRSVSWYQQTPGQGLQFLFEYFSETQRNKGNFPGRFSGRQFSNSRSEMNVSTLELGDSALYLCASSLDRGPYEQYFGPGTRLTVT.

A single count supports this clone. The V call is TRBV28, the J call TRBJ1-2; perhaps TRBD1 as D (5 bases). The CDR3 consists of 17 residues. V was pared by 4 bases and J by 6 bases, with 24 bases between. The germline V gene has CDR1 MDHEN and CDR2 SYDVKM. The CDR3 region is CASSSSTLGLWENGYTF. The CDR3 nucleotides read TGTGCCAGCAGTTCATCTACCTTGGGACTCTGGGAGAATGGCTACACCTTC.

The rearrangement uses TRBV7-2 and TRBJ2-3; a weak D match, TRBD2 (6 bases). Germline CDR1 is SGHTA and CDR2 is FQGNSA. V was shortened by 4 bases and J by 3 bases, with 11 bases between the two germline ends. This CDR3 has 14 amino acids. CDR3 coding DNA: TGTGCCAGCAGCTGGCAGGGACTTACAGATACGCAGTATTTT. It specifies CASSWQGLTDTQYF.

This clone was detected only once. The gene calls are TRBV6-1 and TRBJ1-6; D perhaps matches TRBD1 (5 bases). This CDR3 has 15 amino acids. Germline V gene data show CDR1 as MNHNS and CDR2 as SASEGT. The V end was cut by 1 base, the J end by 5 bases, with 9 bases between. The CDR3 is CASSEVGANNSPLHF. The CDR3 nucleotides are TGTGCCAGCAGTGAAGTCGGGGCCAATAATTCACCCCTCCACTTT.

The chain combines TRBV4-1 with TRBJ2-3; D is uncertain. The germline CDR1 and CDR2 sequences are MGHRA and YSYEKL. Trimming removed 2 bases from V and 3 bases from J, with 15 bases in between. The CDR3 extends over 16 amino acids. In DNA form, the CDR3 reads TGCGCCAGCAGCCAACCCCTCTTGCTAGGGACAGATACGCAGTATTTT. Translation: CASSQPLLLGTDTQYF.